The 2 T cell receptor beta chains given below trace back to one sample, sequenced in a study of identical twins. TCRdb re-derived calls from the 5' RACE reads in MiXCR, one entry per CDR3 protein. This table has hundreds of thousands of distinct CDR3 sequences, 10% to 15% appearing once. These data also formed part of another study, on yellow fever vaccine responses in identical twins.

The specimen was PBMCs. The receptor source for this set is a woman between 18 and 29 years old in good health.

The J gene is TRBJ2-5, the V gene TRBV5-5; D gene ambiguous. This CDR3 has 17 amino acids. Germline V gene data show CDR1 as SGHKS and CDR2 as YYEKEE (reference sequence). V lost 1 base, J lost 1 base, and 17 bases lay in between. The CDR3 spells CASSLLGGRQIQETQYF. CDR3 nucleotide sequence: TGTGCCAGCAGCTTGCTTGGTGGACGGCAAATCCAAGAGACCCAGTACTTC.

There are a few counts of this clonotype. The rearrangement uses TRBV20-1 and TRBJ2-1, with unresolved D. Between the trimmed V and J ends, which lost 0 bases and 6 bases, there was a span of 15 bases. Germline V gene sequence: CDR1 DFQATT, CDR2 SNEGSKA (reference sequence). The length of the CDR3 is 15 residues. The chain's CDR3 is CSARDRSYTLNEQFF. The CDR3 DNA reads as TGCAGTGCTAGAGATAGGTCGTATACCCTCAATGAGCAGTTCTTC.